Below are 30 T cell receptor beta chains sequenced from a single sample in a study of CD8+ T cells in alopecia areata. Treatment noted: oral pan-JAK inhibitor, 5-10 mg twice daily. TCR sequencing used cDNA made by reverse transcription of extracted RNA. Profiled with immunoSEQ multiplex PCR; TCRdb holds only in-frame clones, not every one. The data show some 180,000 clones, with 40% to 55% seen just once and roughly 9.1% held by the top ten. Sequenced material: CD8+ T cells sorted from blood, taken between weeks 51 and 52, from a patient treated with tofacitinib. The receptors originated from a human donor with alopecia areata.

This clone was counted a few times. This rearrangement joins TRBV5-6 to TRBJ2-1, with D tentatively TRBD1 or TRBD2 (6 bases each). Germline CDR1 SGHDT, CDR2 YYEEEE. V lost 2 bases and J 14 bases, leaving 17 bases between the germline ends. The CDR3 loop spans 13 amino acids. The CDR3, as DNA: TGTGCCAGCAGCTTCTGGGGGGCCAGAATGGAGTTCTTC. The encoded protein is CASSFWGARMEFF.

The V gene is TRBV12-5, the J gene TRBJ1-1; the D gene is possibly TRBD1 (5 bases). Germline V lookup: CDR1 LGHNT, CDR2 FRNRAP. The ends were cut back, 6 bases at V and 1 base at J, with 18 bases in the middle. The CDR3 has 16 amino acids. This CDR3 is CASGGAVSSPNTEAFF. The CDR3 DNA follows: TGTGCTAGTGGCGGGGCGGTCTCGTCACCGAACACTGAAGCTTTCTTT.

The genes are TRBV7-8 and TRBJ2-1; D gene ambiguous. Germline CDR1 and CDR2: SGHVS and FQNEAQ. The V end was cut by 1 base, the J end by 3 bases, with 1 base between. The CDR3 is made up of 12 amino acids. CDR3 loop: CASSLGYNEQFF. The CDR3 nucleotides read TGTGCCAGCAGCTTAGGCTACAATGAGCAGTTCTTC.

This clone was counted a few times. The chain has TRBV27 and TRBJ2-1; D gene ambiguous. Looked up from germline, CDR1 is MNHEY and CDR2 is SMNVEV (reference sequence). V lost 3 bases, J lost 3 bases, and 6 bases lay in between. There are 13 residues in the CDR3. As DNA, the CDR3 is TGTGCCAGCAGTTTCCACAGCTACAATGAGCAGTTCTTC. It translates to CASSFHSYNEQFF.

The gene calls are TRBV13 and TRBJ2-1; 8 bases agree with TRBD2. This CDR3 comprises 15 residues. V dropped 8 bases and J dropped 5; count of bases not matched to a gene: 11. The germline gives CDR1 PRHDT, CDR2 FYEKMQ (reference sequence). The CDR3 coding sequence is TGTGCCAGCTCTGGGACGGGGGGGCTGGACAATGAGCAGTTCTTC. Encoded protein: CASSGTGGLDNEQFF.

The chain combines TRBV4-3 with TRBJ2-1; TRBD1 matches 9 bases. Germline trimming cut 4 bases from V and 4 bases from J; bases unmatched to any gene: 11. The CDR3 totals 17 residues. CDR1 is LGHNA, CDR2 YSLEER, per germline. The CDR3 bases are TGCGCCAGCAGCCGGGAAGGTGGGGACAGGGAGTACAATGAGCAGTTCTTC. Its translation is CASSREGGDREYNEQFF.

There are a few counts of this clone. Relative to the germline gene, one junction end is altered; a read error may explain this. The chain combines TRBV6-5 with TRBJ2-7, with 9 nucleotides matching TRBD2. Germline V lookup: CDR1 MNHEY, CDR2 SVGAGI. The CDR3 loop spans 11 amino acids. The CDR3 loop is CASSVAGVETF. CDR3 nucleotide sequence: TGTGCCAGCAGTGTAGCGGGGGTAGAGACCTTC.

As to this clone: A much larger clonotype is one base distant, so this may be a read error. This chain uses TRBV25-1 with TRBJ2-3, with TRBD1 matching over 11 bases. The CDR3 extends over 15 amino acids. J was trimmed by 4 bases and V by 3 bases; bases with no gene match: 3. CDR1 MGHDK and CDR2 SYGVNS come from the germline V gene. The CDR3 is CASSDWTGGPDTQYF. The CDR3 DNA follows: TGTGCCAGCAGTGACTGGACAGGGGGCCCAGATACGCAGTATTTT. Full variable domain (remainder filled in from reference TRBV25-1 and TRBJ2-3): EADIYQTPRYLVIGTGKKITLECSQTMGHDKMYWYQQDPGMELHLIHYSYGVNSTEKGDLSSESTVSRIRTEHFPLTLESARPSHTSQYLCASSDWTGGPDTQYFGPGTRLTVL.

The CDR3 loop is CASSDDSGELFF. CDR3 sequence (DNA): TGTGCCAGCAGTGATGATTCCGGGGAGCTGTTTTTT. This chain joins TRBV2 and TRBJ2-2; D uncertain. The V gene's germline CDR1 is SNHLY and CDR2 FYNNEI. The CDR3 loop spans 12 amino acids. The V and J ends lost 3 bases and 6 bases respectively, with 5 bases between them.

V usage is TRBV4-1 and J usage is TRBJ1-1; 8 bases are shared with TRBD1. The CDR3 runs 13 residues. J gave up 6 bases and V 0 bases, and 0 bases lay outside the gene matches. Germline lookup yields CDR1 MGHRA and CDR2 YSYEKL. CDR3 sequence reads: CASSQDRGPEAFF. The CDR3 DNA reads as TGCGCCAGCAGCCAAGACAGGGGGCCTGAAGCTTTCTTT.

The rearrangement uses TRBV6-6 and TRBJ2-7, with a tentative D call TRBD2 (6 bases). This CDR3 region has 14 residues. Germline lookup yields CDR1 MNHNY and CDR2 SVGAGI (reference sequence). The V gene lost 4 bases and the J gene lost 7 bases, with 17 bases spanning the gap. In DNA form, the CDR3 reads TGTGCCAGCAGTTGGTTGTCGGGGACTGAAGAGCAGTACTTC. This encodes CASSWLSGTEEQYF.

This rearrangement joins TRBV30 to TRBJ2-7; D gene unclear. This CDR3 has 13 residues. Looked up from germline, CDR1 is GTSNPN and CDR2 is SVGIG (reference sequence). Trimming stripped 4 bases from V and 3 bases from J, with 13 bases between. For the CDR3, the DNA is TGTGCCTGGACCCCCGAGGCTAGCTACGAGCAGTACTTC. Translation gives CAWTPEASYEQYF.

The chain is built from TRBV29-1 and TRBJ1-2; no clear D gene. From germline, CDR1 is SQVTM and CDR2 ANQGSEA. Trimming stripped 0 bases from V and 10 bases from J, with 6 bases between. The CDR3 is 10 residues long. CDR3: CSVEDPPYTF. Here the CDR3 DNA reads TGCAGCGTTGAAGATCCCCCCTACACCTTC.

This rearrangement joins TRBV30 to TRBJ2-3, with a tentative D call TRBD2 (5 bases). Germline values: CDR1 GTSNPN, CDR2 SVGIG (reference sequence). This CDR3 has 15 amino acids. V shed 2 bases and J shed 6 bases, with 18 bases lying between them. The CDR3 region is CAWSMTGSRADTQYF. CDR3 sequence (DNA): TGTGCCTGGAGTATGACGGGGAGTAGGGCGGATACGCAGTATTTT.

This clone was counted a single time. The chain is built from TRBV4-2 and TRBJ2-2, with a weak D call TRBD2 (6 bases). Trimming removed 0 bases from V and 5 bases from J, with 10 bases in between. Germline V gene data show CDR1 as LGHNA and CDR2 as YNFKEQ. The CDR3 contains 15 residues. In DNA form, the CDR3 reads TGTGCCAGCAGCCAAGATGTCCGGGGGACCGGGGAGCTGTTTTTT. Protein sequence: CASSQDVRGTGELFF.

The chain uses TRBV27 and TRBJ1-5; tentative D call: TRBD1 (5 bases). The CDR3 runs to 16 residues. Germline V gives CDR1 MNHEY, CDR2 SMNVEV (reference sequence). Trimming removed 4 bases at V and 0 bases at J, with 13 bases between. The CDR3 nucleotides read TGTGCCAGCAGTTCCGGGGCAGGGAATAGCAATCAGCCCCAGCATTTT. Translating it yields CASSSGAGNSNQPQHF.

V gene TRBV6-6 combines with J gene TRBJ2-2; D gene unclear. The CDR3 has 14 residues. Trimming took 1 base from V and 1 from J, leaving 4 bases between them. Germline-derived CDR1 and CDR2 are MNHNY and SVGAGI (reference sequence). The chain's CDR3 is CASSYFENTGELFF. In nucleotides, the CDR3 is TGTGCCAGCAGTTACTTTGAGAACACCGGGGAGCTGTTTTTT.

V is TRBV27 and J is TRBJ1-2; no clear D. Germline CDR1 and CDR2: MNHEY and SMNVEV (reference sequence). The CDR3 runs 14 residues. The V end lost 5 bases, the J end lost 0 bases, and 10 bases lay between the germline ends. DNA of the CDR3: TGTGCCAGCAGTGTCGGAGGTACTAACTATGGCTACACCTTC. This sequence encodes CASSVGGTNYGYTF.

The chain has TRBV13 and TRBJ1-5, with no clear D. Trimming removed 0 bases at V and 0 bases at J, with 3 bases between. The CDR3 extends over 14 amino acids. Germline V gene lookup returns CDR1 PRHDT and CDR2 FYEKMQ (reference sequence). CDR3 nucleotide sequence: TGTGCCAGCAGCTTAGGAGATAGCAATCAGCCCCAGCATTTT. Its protein is CASSLGDSNQPQHF.

The rearrangement links TRBV4-2 to TRBJ2-5; D is unresolved. V was pared by 1 base and J by 5 bases, with 11 bases between. CDR3 length: 14 amino acids. Germline V gene sequence: CDR1 LGHNA, CDR2 YNFKEQ. CDR3 sequence: CASSQASPQETQYF. DNA for the CDR3: TGTGCCAGCAGCCAAGCGAGCCCCCAGGAGACCCAGTACTTC.

The chain has TRBV27 and TRBJ2-7; weak D call: TRBD1 (5 bases). The CDR3 extends over 16 amino acids. Looked up from germline, CDR1 is MNHEY and CDR2 is SMNVEV (reference sequence). The V end was cut by 5 bases, the J end by 3 bases, with 20 bases between. The CDR3 nucleotides are TGTGCCAGCAGTCCGAGCTCTGGCAGGGTGAGCTACGAGCAGTACTTC. This translates into CASSPSSGRVSYEQYF.

This clone has more than one count but fewer than ten. The J gene is TRBJ1-6, the V gene TRBV7-8; 9 bases align to TRBD1. V was pared by 9 bases and J by 8 bases, with 5 bases of the junction left unmatched. Germline values: CDR1 SGHVS, CDR2 FQNEAQ. The CDR3 has 13 residues. This chain's CDR3 is CASSDRGDSPLHF. As DNA, the CDR3 is TGTGCCAGTTCGGACAGGGGCGATTCACCCCTCCACTTT.

This clone turned up a few times. The rearrangement joins TRBV28 to TRBJ1-4; D is unresolved. The CDR3 consists of 13 residues. The germline V gene encodes CDR1 MDHEN and CDR2 SYDVKM. Trimming took off 5 bases at V and 3 bases at J, with 7 bases between the two ends. Here the CDR3 reads CASSPPANEKLFF. As DNA, the CDR3 is TGTGCCAGCAGTCCCCCGGCTAATGAAAAACTGTTTTTT.

V and J are TRBV7-2 and TRBJ1-2, with D unresolved. The germline V gene has CDR1 SGHTA and CDR2 FQGNSA. The CDR3 has 12 residues. Trimming pared 10 bases from V and 0 bases from J, leaving 9 bases between. This CDR3 is CATTNTNYGYTF. DNA for the CDR3: TGTGCCACCACGAACACTAACTATGGCTACACCTTC.

This clone was seen more than once but under ten times. V gene TRBV5-1 combines with J gene TRBJ2-5; 9 positions match TRBD1. Germline values: CDR1 SGHRS, CDR2 YFSETQ. The CDR3 totals 14 residues. V dropped 3 bases and J dropped 4; count of bases not matched to a gene: 4. This chain's CDR3 is CASSSSDRGETQYF. CDR3 in DNA: TGCGCCAGCAGCTCCTCGGACAGGGGAGAGACCCAGTACTTC. The full variable domain, rest sourced from reference TRBV5-1 and TRBJ2-5, is KAGVTQTPRYLIKTRGQQVTLSCSPISGHRSVSWYQQTPGQGLQFLFEYFSETQRNKGNFPGRFSGRQFSNSRSEMNVSTLELGDSALYLCASSSSDRGETQYFGPGTRLLVL.

The genes are TRBV6-5 and TRBJ2-3; 8 nucleotides match TRBD1. J gave up 4 bases and V 2 bases, and 5 bases lay outside the gene matches. This CDR3 contains 15 residues. Germline values: CDR1 MNHEY, CDR2 SVGAGI. CDR3 loop: CASSYITGGSDTQYF. CDR3 DNA: TGTGCCAGCAGTTACATTACAGGGGGTTCAGATACGCAGTATTTT.

A few counts support this clone. V and J are TRBV14 and TRBJ2-6; D is uncertain. V lost 4 bases, J lost 0 bases, and 7 bases lay in between. The CDR3 covers 15 residues. CDR1 and CDR2 from the germline V gene are SGHDN and FVKESK. The CDR3 loop is CASSPLGSGANVLTF. The CDR3 bases are TGTGCCAGCAGCCCACTGGGCTCTGGGGCCAACGTCCTGACTTTC.

This chain connects TRBV6-6 to TRBJ2-3, with D tentatively TRBD1 (6 bases). Germline V gene sequence: CDR1 MNHNY, CDR2 SVGAGI (reference sequence). Trimming took off 10 bases at V and 1 base at J, with 12 bases between the two ends. CDR3 length: 13 amino acids. CDR3 sequence: CATRDTGTDTQYF. Written as DNA, the CDR3 is TGTGCCACCCGGGACACAGGCACAGATACGCAGTATTTT.

The rearrangement joins TRBV4-1 to TRBJ2-7, with D perhaps TRBD2 (5 bases). Trimming left V 4 bases short and J 4 bases short, with 11 bases between. From germline, CDR1 is MGHRA and CDR2 YSYEKL. CDR3 length equals 13 residues. The CDR3 protein is CASSPRLFYEQYF. CDR3 bases: TGCGCCAGCAGCCCTCGACTATTTTACGAGCAGTACTTC.

This clone was counted only a few times. This chain links TRBV29-1 with TRBJ2-6; D not certain. The CDR3 loop spans 12 amino acids. Trimming took 7 bases from V and 4 from J, leaving 8 bases between them. Germline loops: CDR1 SQVTM, CDR2 ANQGSEA. CDR3 coding DNA: TGCAGCGCCACGGAGGGGGCCAACGTCCTGACTTTC. This sequence encodes CSATEGANVLTF.